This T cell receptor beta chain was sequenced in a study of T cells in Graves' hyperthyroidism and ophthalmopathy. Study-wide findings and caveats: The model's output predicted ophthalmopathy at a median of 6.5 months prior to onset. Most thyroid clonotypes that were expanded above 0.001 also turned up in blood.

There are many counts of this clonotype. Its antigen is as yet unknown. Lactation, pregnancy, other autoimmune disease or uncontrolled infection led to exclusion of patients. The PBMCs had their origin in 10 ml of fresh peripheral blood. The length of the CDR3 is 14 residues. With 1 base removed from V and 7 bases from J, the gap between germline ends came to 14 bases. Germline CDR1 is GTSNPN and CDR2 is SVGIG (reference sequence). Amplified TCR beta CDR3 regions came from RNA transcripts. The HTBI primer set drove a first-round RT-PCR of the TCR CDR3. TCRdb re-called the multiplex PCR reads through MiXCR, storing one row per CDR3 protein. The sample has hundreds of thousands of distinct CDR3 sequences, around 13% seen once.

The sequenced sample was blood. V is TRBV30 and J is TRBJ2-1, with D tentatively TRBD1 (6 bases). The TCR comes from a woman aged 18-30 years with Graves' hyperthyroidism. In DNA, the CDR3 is TGTGCCTGGAGTGGTGGCAGGGGAGTAAATGAGCAGTTCTTC. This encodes CAWSGGRGVNEQFF.